What follows are 7 T cell receptor beta chains derived from one specimen sequenced in a study of PD-1 blockade in classical Hodgkin lymphoma. Described time point: cycle 4 day 1 (C4D1), after around six weeks of nivolumab. Brentuximab vedotin exposure varied, and every patient relapsed after autologous stem cell transplantation. Clones were read by immunoSEQ multiplex PCR, and TCRdb kept only the in-frame ones, dropping some. The sample consists of 100,000 or so clones, about 93% of them appearing once. The sequencing used peripheral blood mononuclear cells (PBMCs), collected before the fourth cycle of nivolumab. The receptors shown here come from a human donor with classical Hodgkin lymphoma.

The chain uses TRBV5-4 and TRBJ1-1; D is undetermined. In germline, CDR1 is SGHNT, CDR2 YYREEE (reference sequence). Trimming stripped 0 bases from V and 2 bases from J, with 8 bases between. This CDR3 has 14 amino acids. DNA for the CDR3: TGTGCCAGCAGCTTGGCCTCCGGTAACACTGAAGCTTTCTTT. Translated, it gives CASSLASGNTEAFF.

The J gene is TRBJ1-2, the V gene TRBV6-5; D gene uncertain. Germline V gives CDR1 MNHEY, CDR2 SVGAGI. The V and J ends lost 2 bases and 1 base respectively, with 11 bases between them. This CDR3 is built from 15 residues. DNA of the CDR3: TGTGCCAGCAGTTACGGTAGAACCTTTAACTATGGCTACACCTTC. Encoded protein: CASSYGRTFNYGYTF.

The rearrangement uses TRBV29-1 and TRBJ1-1, with 7 bases lining up with TRBD1. The J segment lost 1 base and the V segment lost 6 bases, leaving 8 bases of the junction unmatched. From germline, CDR1 is SQVTM and CDR2 ANQGSEA. This CDR3 has 14 residues. CDR3 amino acids: CSVAYRGKNTEAFF. Here the CDR3 DNA reads TGCAGCGTAGCATACAGGGGAAAGAACACTGAAGCTTTCTTT.

The chain links TRBV28 to TRBJ1-2; unclear D gene. Germline lookup yields CDR1 MDHEN and CDR2 SYDVKM. This CDR3 spans 15 amino acids. Trimming removed 2 bases at V and 7 bases at J, with 17 bases between. The CDR3 is CASSLEGFSTSGYTF. The DNA of the CDR3 is TGTGCCAGCAGTTTAGAAGGTTTTAGTACAAGTGGCTACACCTTC.

This chain joins TRBV9 and TRBJ1-1, with TRBD1 identical over 7 bases. CDR3 length: 14 residues. Germline V gene lookup returns CDR1 SGDLS and CDR2 YYNGEE. V dropped 3 bases and J dropped 0; count of bases not matched to a gene: 2. The CDR3 coding sequence is TGTGCCAGCAGCGCAGGGGGAATGAACACTGAAGCTTTCTTT. It specifies CASSAGGMNTEAFF.

V gene TRBV6-5 combines with J gene TRBJ1-3, with D unclear. V lost 5 bases to trimming and J lost 0 bases, with 11 bases between them. This CDR3 has 15 residues. The germline CDR1 and CDR2 sequences are MNHEY and SVGAGI. CDR3 amino acids: CASSRVGSSGNTIYF. CDR3 in DNA: TGTGCCAGCAGTAGAGTAGGAAGCTCTGGAAACACCATATATTTT.

The chain has TRBV19 and TRBJ1-5; 8 nucleotides align to TRBD1. Per germline, CDR1 LNHDA and CDR2 SQIVND (reference sequence). The V gene end was trimmed by 5 bases and the J gene end by 6 bases; junction bases not matched to a gene: 6. The CDR3 extends over 14 amino acids. The CDR3, as DNA: TGTGCCAGTAGTCCCACAGGGGGAACTCAGCCCCAGCATTTT. Protein sequence: CASSPTGGTQPQHF.